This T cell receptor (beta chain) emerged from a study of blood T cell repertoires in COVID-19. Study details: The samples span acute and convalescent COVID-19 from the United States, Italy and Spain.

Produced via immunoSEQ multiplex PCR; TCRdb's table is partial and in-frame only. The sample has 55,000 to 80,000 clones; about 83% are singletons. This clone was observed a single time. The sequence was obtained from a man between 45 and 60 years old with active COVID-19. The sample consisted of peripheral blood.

The CDR3 DNA sequence: TGTGCCAGCAGCTCCTCGGAGACCCAGTACTTC. It yields the protein CASSSSETQYF. This chain connects TRBV7-8 to TRBJ2-5, with D unresolved. Germline V lookup: CDR1 SGHVS, CDR2 FQNEAQ. CDR3 length: 11 amino acids. The ends were cut back, 4 bases at V and 5 bases at J, with 5 bases in the middle. Full variable domain (outside the CDR3, taken from reference TRBV7-8 and TRBJ2-5): GAGVSQSPRYKVAKRGQDVALRCDPISGHVSLFWYQQALGQGPEFLTYFQNEAQLDKSGLPSDRFFAERPEGSVSTLKIQRTQQEDSAVYLCASSSSETQYFGPGTRLLVL.